A single sample gave rise to the 25 T cell receptor beta chains below, sequenced in a study of T cells after yellow fever vaccination. From the 5' RACE reads, TCRdb called clonotypes with MiXCR, one entry per CDR3 protein. This table has a few hundred thousand distinct CDR3 sequences, more than 3% appearing once. Sequenced material: CD4+ T cells sorted from PBMCs, taken 10 days after the yellow fever booster vaccination. The origin of the receptors is a man younger than 35 who received the YFV17D yellow fever vaccine.

This rearrangement joins TRBV7-8 to TRBJ2-5; 9 bases match TRBD2. The junction had 9 bases not matched to a gene; V was cut back by 5 bases and J by 5 bases. The length of the CDR3 is 15 residues. Germline V gene data show CDR1 as SGHVS and CDR2 as FQNEAQ. The CDR3 sequence is CASSPSSGGMETQYF. The CDR3, as DNA: TGTGCCAGCAGCCCCAGTAGCGGGGGTATGGAGACCCAGTACTTC.

This clonotype was found a few times. J is TRBJ1-3 and V is TRBV7-2; 9 bases map to TRBD1. In germline, CDR1 is SGHTA, CDR2 FQGNSA. V dropped 5 bases and J dropped 3; count of bases not matched to a gene: 5. The CDR3 extends over 15 amino acids. The CDR3 protein is CASSRSGQGGNTIYF. The CDR3 DNA reads TGTGCCAGCAGCCGGTCGGGACAGGGTGGAAACACCATATATTTT.

This clonotype was seen ten or more times. V is TRBV24-1 and J is TRBJ2-1; D gene uncertain. Germline V gene sequence: CDR1 KGHDR, CDR2 SFDVKD. The CDR3 is 11 amino acids. V shed 8 bases and J shed 5 bases, with 6 bases lying between them. This CDR3 is CATTENNEQFF. In DNA form, the CDR3 reads TGTGCCACCACAGAAAACAATGAGCAGTTCTTC.

The chain carries TRBV7-2 and TRBJ2-3; the D gene could be TRBD1 or TRBD2 (5 bases each). V was pared by 5 bases and J by 6 bases, with 15 bases between. Per germline, CDR1 SGHTA and CDR2 FQGNSA. This CDR3 has 14 residues. As DNA, the CDR3 is TGTGCCAGCAGCCTTGGGACGAACCTCGATACGCAGTATTTT. This gives the protein CASSLGTNLDTQYF.

This clonotype was detected ten times or more. The genes are TRBV6-5 and TRBJ1-4, with D unclear. The CDR3 spans 13 residues. Germline values: CDR1 MNHEY, CDR2 SVGAGI. Trimming pared 7 bases from V and 4 bases from J, leaving 10 bases between. CDR3 DNA sequence: TGTGCCAGCAAGGAGGCCGATAATGAAAAACTGTTTTTT. Amino acids: CASKEADNEKLFF.

The rearrangement links TRBV28 to TRBJ2-7, with D unclear. The CDR3 is 12 residues long. CDR1 is MDHEN, CDR2 SYDVKM, per germline. Trimming shortened V by 7 bases and J by 7 bases, and 14 bases separated the two germline ends. The CDR3 DNA sequence: TGTGCCAGCACCCTTTTCGTGGGGGAGCAGTACTTC. As protein: CASTLFVGEQYF.

This chain uses TRBV20-1 with TRBJ2-3; TRBD1 matches at 8 bases. V gave up 7 bases and J gave up 4 bases; unmatched junction bases: 10. CDR1 and CDR2 from the germline V gene are DFQATT and SNEGSKA (reference sequence). CDR3 size: 14 residues. In DNA form, the CDR3 reads TGCAGTGAGATGGACAGGGAACTCGCAGATACGCAGTATTTT. Translating gives CSEMDRELADTQYF.

This clonotype was counted at least ten times. V is TRBV20-1 and J is TRBJ2-5, with D unclear. V shed 2 bases and J shed 5 bases, with 12 bases lying between them. CDR3 length: 13 amino acids. Germline assignment: CDR1 DFQATT and CDR2 SNEGSKA (reference sequence). The CDR3 DNA is TGCAGTGCTAGACAGGTTTCTGACGAGACCCAGTACTTC. The encoded protein is CSARQVSDETQYF.

Many counts were recorded for this clonotype. The rearrangement joins TRBV21-1 to TRBJ2-7; the table's D call TRBD2 went unverified against the DNA. TRBV21-1 is noted as a pseudogene. CDR3 length: 15 amino acids. This CDR3 is CAIAPRAGGPGEQYV. CDR3 sequence (DNA): TGTGCCATAGCCCCTCGAGCGGGGGGGCCTGGAGAGCAGTACGTC.

This clonotype came up many times. The chain has TRBV24-1 and TRBJ2-3; maybe TRBD2 (6 bases). V shed 3 bases and J shed 0 bases, with 6 bases lying between them. CDR1 and CDR2 from the germline V gene are KGHDR and SFDVKD. The CDR3 has 14 residues. CDR3 DNA sequence: TGTGCCACCAGTGATGGGAGGAGCACAGATACGCAGTATTTT. Translating gives CATSDGRSTDTQYF.

The chain couples TRBV6-6 to TRBJ1-4, with D maybe TRBD1 (5 bases). Germline loops: CDR1 MNHNY, CDR2 SVGAGI (reference sequence). The V end was cut by 6 bases, the J end by 0 bases, with 8 bases between. The CDR3 contains 14 residues. CDR3 loop: CASSQTATNEKLFF. The CDR3 DNA reads TGTGCCAGCAGCCAGACAGCAACTAATGAAAAACTGTTTTTT.

This clonotype was seen a few times. The chain joins TRBV12-5 to TRBJ2-1, with 8 positions matching TRBD2. Per germline, CDR1 LGHNT and CDR2 FRNRAP. The junction had 6 bases not matched to a gene; V was cut back by 0 bases and J by 14 bases. The CDR3 has 13 residues. As DNA, the CDR3 is TGTGCTAGTGGTTTGGTAAATAGCGGGGCCAAGTTCTTC. As protein: CASGLVNSGAKFF.

In this sample, this clonotype turned up many times. The rearrangement uses TRBV7-2 and TRBJ2-3; D is uncertain. CDR1 SGHTA and CDR2 FQGNSA come from the germline V gene. This CDR3 has 12 residues. V was cut by 5 bases and J by 2 bases, with 5 bases left in between. CDR3 nucleotide sequence: TGTGCCAGCAGCCGACCCACAGATACGCAGTATTTT. It encodes CASSRPTDTQYF.

This clonotype was seen more than once but under ten times. The chain carries TRBV3-1 and TRBJ1-5; tentatively, D is TRBD1 (5 bases). Germline V CDR1 and CDR2: LGHDT, YNNKEL (reference sequence). CDR3 length: 16 amino acids. V shed 0 bases and J shed 1 base, with 10 bases lying between them. CDR3 nucleotide sequence: TGTGCCAGCAGCCAAGACTTTTCAGGGAGCAATCAGCCCCAGCATTTT. This translates into CASSQDFSGSNQPQHF.

This clonotype has only a few counts. The chain links TRBV5-1 to TRBJ1-1; no firm D call. CDR3 length: 13 residues. V was shortened by 4 bases and J by 4 bases, with 11 bases between the two germline ends. The germline V gene encodes CDR1 SGHRS and CDR2 YFSETQ. The CDR3: CASSPSDITEAFF. CDR3 sequence (DNA): TGCGCCAGCAGCCCCTCCGATATCACTGAAGCTTTCTTT.

This clonotype has a handful of counts. The CDR3 reads CASSVSGTGGKGGYTF. The CDR3, as DNA: TGTGCCAGTAGTGTCTCCGGGACAGGGGGCAAGGGTGGCTACACCTTC. This chain joins TRBV19 and TRBJ1-2; 12 nucleotides line up with TRBD1. The CDR3 has 16 amino acids. From germline, CDR1 is LNHDA and CDR2 SQIVND (reference sequence). The V and J ends lost 5 bases and 7 bases, in that order; junction bases with no gene match: 11.

J is TRBJ2-1 and V is TRBV6-2 or TRBV6-3; a weak D match, TRBD1 (5 bases). This CDR3 is 14 amino acids long. Germline CDR1 reads MNHEY; CDR2 reads SVGEGT. The V end was cut by 7 bases, the J end by 4 bases, with 14 bases between. The CDR3 DNA is TGTGCCAGCACCCTTGACAGCCTATACAATGAGCAGTTCTTC. Its protein product is CASTLDSLYNEQFF.

V and J are TRBV7-2 and TRBJ1-3; D unclear. The V gene's germline CDR1 is SGHTA and CDR2 FQGNSA. V lost 10 bases and J 0 bases, leaving 10 bases between the germline ends. The CDR3 consists of 13 residues. The CDR3 coding sequence is TGTGCCACCGGAGCGGGCTCTGGAAACACCATATATTTT. This sequence encodes CATGAGSGNTIYF.

V usage is TRBV21-1 and J usage is TRBJ2-3; TRBD1 is the table's D call and was not checked against the DNA. TRBV21-1 is reported as a pseudogene. The CDR3 covers 16 residues. Here the CDR3 DNA reads TGTGCCAGCAGCAAATCCCGGACAGTGGGTCAACATACGCAGTATTTT. It yields the protein CASSKSRTVGQHTQYF.

In this sample, this clonotype turned up many times. V usage is TRBV5-1 and J usage is TRBJ2-2; TRBD1 agrees at 11 bases. This CDR3 is 17 amino acids long. The V gene's germline CDR1 is SGHRS and CDR2 YFSETQ. V trimming: 6 bases; J trimming: 4 bases; junction bases outside the gene matches: 11. The chain's CDR3 is CASTGSGQGASTGELFF. The CDR3, as DNA: TGCGCCAGCACCGGGTCCGGACAGGGGGCAAGCACCGGGGAGCTGTTTTTT.

This clonotype was counted at least ten times. The chain carries TRBV6-1 and TRBJ1-2; 7 bases map to TRBD1. V shed 5 bases, J shed 8 bases, and the junction held 11 bases outside the gene matches. Germline CDR1 and CDR2: MNHNS and SASEGT. This CDR3 has 14 amino acids. This CDR3 reads CASSNRGSSPGYTF. The CDR3, as DNA: TGTGCCAGCAGTAACAGGGGATCCAGCCCCGGCTACACCTTC.

In this sample, this clonotype turned up many times. The chain is built from TRBV7-2 and TRBJ2-7; the D gene is possibly TRBD1 (6 bases). Trimming stripped 4 bases from V and 0 bases from J, with 10 bases between. The CDR3 contains 14 residues. Germline V gene data show CDR1 as SGHTA and CDR2 as FQGNSA. CDR3 in amino acids: CASSSTGYSYEQYV. Written as DNA, the CDR3 is TGTGCCAGCAGCTCCACAGGGTACTCCTACGAGCAGTACGTC.

This clonotype came up many times. J is TRBJ2-3 and V is TRBV15; the D is unclear. V gave up 1 base and J gave up 2 bases, with 7 bases separating them. This CDR3 is built from 14 residues. Germline CDR1 is LNHNV and CDR2 is YYDKDF (reference sequence). The CDR3 reads CATSRVGSTDTQYF. The CDR3, as DNA: TGTGCCACCAGCAGAGTGGGGTCCACAGATACGCAGTATTTT.

This clonotype was counted many times. This rearrangement joins TRBV19 to TRBJ2-1; D remains unclear. The CDR3 runs to 15 residues. CDR1 and CDR2 from the germline V gene are LNHDA and SQIVND (reference sequence). V shed 6 bases and J shed 0 bases, with 12 bases lying between them. CDR3 bases: TGTGCCAGTAGAGAGGCTCATATCTCCTACAATGAGCAGTTCTTC. It specifies CASREAHISYNEQFF. Full variable domain (remainder filled in from reference TRBV19 and TRBJ2-1): DGGITQSPKYLFRKEGQNVTLSCEQNLNHDAMYWYRQDPGQGLRLIYYSQIVNDFQKGDIAEGYSVSREKKESFPLTVTSAQKNPTAFYLCASREAHISYNEQFFGPGTRLTVL.

V usage is TRBV7-9 and J usage is TRBJ2-1, with 11 nucleotides matching TRBD2. V lost 5 bases and J lost 9; bases outside the gene matches: 12. This CDR3 spans 16 amino acids. The germline CDR1 and CDR2 sequences are SEHNR and FQNEAQ (reference sequence). CDR3 protein: CASSPRTSGLSGEQFF. The CDR3, as DNA: TGTGCCAGCAGCCCTAGGACTAGCGGGTTGAGTGGTGAGCAGTTCTTC.